This is a list of T cell receptor beta chains from one sample in a study of human T cells and chemical hapten exposure. TCRdb re-derived calls from the RACE reads in MiXCR, one entry per CDR3 protein. The sample comprises about 110,000 distinct CDR3 sequences, roughly 11% of which are singletons, and approximately 4% rests with the top ten. The sequences come from whole blood, collected in connection with sensitization to the hapten diphenylcyclopropenone (DPC). These receptors came from a woman in her thirties or forties with alopecia areata. Some clones in this sample may be carry-over from other donors' samples. Each CDR3 is given with its conserved first and last residue.

>TRBJ2-1|TRBV6-6
CASTDMRGTAHNEQFF
>TRBJ2-2|TRBV7-2
CASSLGGGTSGRGTGELFF
>TRBJ1-2|TRBV18
CASSPPGPVVGYTF
>TRBJ2-1|TRBV12-3/TRBV12-4
CASSLDRGREQFF
>TRBJ2-7|TRBV9
CASSPSSSSYEQYF
>TRBJ1-2|TRBV4-3
CASSQGRGGQGVGYTF
>TRBJ1-4|TRBV20-1
CSARGAGGGYSEKLFF
>TRBJ1-3|TRBV27
CASSRDGPVSGNTIYF
>TRBJ2-7|TRBV7-9
CASSPAARTGTYEQYF
>TRBJ2-3|TRBV4-2
CASSQDPPGARTDTQYF
>TRBJ2-4|TRBV19
CASSIDRDRASQLAKNIQYF
>TRBJ2-1|TRBV29-1
CSVEDRSKAGGHNEQFF
>TRBJ2-1|TRBV28
CASSLAPEGRFF
>TRBJ2-1|TRBV29-1
CSATGGGTSGRAPFF
>TRBJ2-7|TRBV27
CASRIRTDRDEQYF
>TRBJ2-1|TRBV6-2/TRBV6-3
CASSYSPGLAGSSYNEQFF
>TRBJ1-1|TRBV7-3
CASSSTENTEAFF
>TRBJ2-4|TRBV5-6
CASSSTGVAKNIQYF
>TRBJ2-3|TRBV4-2
CASSQDPSGGGTDTQYF
>TRBJ1-1|TRBV9
CASSVGHPTEAFF
>TRBJ1-6|TRBV6-1
CASEGQGNSPLHF
>TRBJ2-3|TRBV27
CASSFMGLTPDTQYF
>TRBJ1-5|TRBV16
CASSQRTGLGRSNQPQHF
>TRBJ1-5|TRBV11-2
CASSSGTDSNQPQHF
>TRBJ2-7|TRBV3-1
CASSRRGQDKQYF
>TRBJ2-2|TRBV29-1
CSVWTGEVTGELFF
>TRBJ1-5|TRBV6-1
CASSARVRPQHF
>TRBJ2-6|TRBV18
CASSPSSGANVLTF
>TRBJ2-5|TRBV11-2
CASSLSRAGGRETQYF
>TRBJ1-3|TRBV7-2
CASSLGEGPRQPGNTIYF
>TRBJ2-1|TRBV20-1
CSASEVQFF
>TRBJ2-5|TRBV18
CASSSQRQETQYF
>TRBJ2-3|TRBV5-4
CASTTKLGGSSDTQYF
>TRBJ1-1|TRBV20-1
CSARVGITGTEAFF
>TRBJ2-2|TRBV10-1
CASSESAAHDGTGELFF
>TRBJ1-6|TRBV6-5
CASSRDRNSPLHF
>TRBJ1-1|TRBV4-2
CANSQPGTGANTEAFF